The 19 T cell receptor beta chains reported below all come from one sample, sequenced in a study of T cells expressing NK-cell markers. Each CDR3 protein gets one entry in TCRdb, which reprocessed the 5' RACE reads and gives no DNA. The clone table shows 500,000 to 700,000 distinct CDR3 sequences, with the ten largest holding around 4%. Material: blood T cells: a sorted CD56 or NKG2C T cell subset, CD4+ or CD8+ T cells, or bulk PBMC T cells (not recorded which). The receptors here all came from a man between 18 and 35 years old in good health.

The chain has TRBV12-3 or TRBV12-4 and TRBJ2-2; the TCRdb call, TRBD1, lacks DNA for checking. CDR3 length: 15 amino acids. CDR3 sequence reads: CASSLADSRTGELFF.

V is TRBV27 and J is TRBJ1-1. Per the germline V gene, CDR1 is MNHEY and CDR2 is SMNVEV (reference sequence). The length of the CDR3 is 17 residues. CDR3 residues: CASSLWGYQGAFAEAFF.

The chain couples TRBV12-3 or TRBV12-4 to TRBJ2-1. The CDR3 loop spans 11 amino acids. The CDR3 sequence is CASTSWNEQFF.

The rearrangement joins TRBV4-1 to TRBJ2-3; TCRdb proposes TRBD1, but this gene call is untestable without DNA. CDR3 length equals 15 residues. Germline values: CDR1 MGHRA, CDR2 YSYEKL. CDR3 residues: CASSQYLRGADTQYF.

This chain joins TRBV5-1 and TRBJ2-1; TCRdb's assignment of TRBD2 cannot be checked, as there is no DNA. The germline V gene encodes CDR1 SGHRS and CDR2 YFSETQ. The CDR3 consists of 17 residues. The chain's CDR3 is CASSLGGKGLAGGEQFF.

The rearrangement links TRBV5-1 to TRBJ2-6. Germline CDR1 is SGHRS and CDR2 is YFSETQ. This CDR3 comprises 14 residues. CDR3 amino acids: CASSTSSGANVLTF.

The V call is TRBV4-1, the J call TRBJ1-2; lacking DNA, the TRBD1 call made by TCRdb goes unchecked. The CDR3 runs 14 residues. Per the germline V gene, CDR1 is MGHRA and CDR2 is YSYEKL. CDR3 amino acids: CASSQAADSYGYTF.

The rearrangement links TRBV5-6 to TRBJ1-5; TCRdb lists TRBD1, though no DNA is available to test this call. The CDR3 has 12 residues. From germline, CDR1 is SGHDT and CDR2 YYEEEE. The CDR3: CASSITGTPQHF.

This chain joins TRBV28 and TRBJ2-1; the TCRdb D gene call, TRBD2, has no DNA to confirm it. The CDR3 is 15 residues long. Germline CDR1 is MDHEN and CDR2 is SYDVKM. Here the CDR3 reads CASSMGSGNRNEQFF.

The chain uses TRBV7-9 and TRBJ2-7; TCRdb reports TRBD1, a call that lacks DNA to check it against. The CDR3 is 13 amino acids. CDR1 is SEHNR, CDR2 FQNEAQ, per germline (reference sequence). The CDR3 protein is CASGAGAVYEQYF. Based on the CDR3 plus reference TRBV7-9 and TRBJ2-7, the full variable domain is DTGVSQNPRHKITKRGQNVTFRCDPISEHNRLYWYRQTLGQGPEFLTYFQNEAQLEKSRLLSDRFSAERPKGSFSTLEIQRTEQGDSAMYLCASGAGAVYEQYFGPGTRLTVT.

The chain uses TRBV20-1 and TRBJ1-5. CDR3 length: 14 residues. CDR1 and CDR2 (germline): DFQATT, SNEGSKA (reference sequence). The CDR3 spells CSANLQGRDQPQHF.

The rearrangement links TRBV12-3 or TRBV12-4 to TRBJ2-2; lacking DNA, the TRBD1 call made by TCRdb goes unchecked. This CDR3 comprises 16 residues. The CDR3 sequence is CASSRQGGANTGELFF.

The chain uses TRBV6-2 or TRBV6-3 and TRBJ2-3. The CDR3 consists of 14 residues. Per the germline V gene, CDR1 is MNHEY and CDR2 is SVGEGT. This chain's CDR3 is CASSYEPFTDTQYF.

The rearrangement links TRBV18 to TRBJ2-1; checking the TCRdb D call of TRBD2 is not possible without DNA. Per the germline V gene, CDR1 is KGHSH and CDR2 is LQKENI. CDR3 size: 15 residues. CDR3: CASSRTSGSTNEQFF. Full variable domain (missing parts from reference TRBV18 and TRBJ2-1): NAGVMQNPRHLVRRRGQEARLRCSPMKGHSHVYWYRQLPEEGLKFMVYLQKENIIDESGMPKERFSAEFPKEGPSILRIQQVVRGDSAAYFCASSRTSGSTNEQFFGPGTRLTVL.

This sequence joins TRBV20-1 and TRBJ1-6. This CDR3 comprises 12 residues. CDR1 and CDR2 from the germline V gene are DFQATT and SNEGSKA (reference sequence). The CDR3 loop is CSAIGRDSPLHF.

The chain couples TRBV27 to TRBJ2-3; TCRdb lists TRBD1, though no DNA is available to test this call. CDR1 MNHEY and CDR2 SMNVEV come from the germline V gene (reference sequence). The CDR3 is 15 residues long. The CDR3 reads CASSLIGTGTDTQYF.

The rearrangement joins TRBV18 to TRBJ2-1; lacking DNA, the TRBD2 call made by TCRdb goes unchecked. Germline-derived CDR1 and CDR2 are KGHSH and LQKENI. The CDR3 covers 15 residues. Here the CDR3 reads CASSPLLAGVGEQFF.

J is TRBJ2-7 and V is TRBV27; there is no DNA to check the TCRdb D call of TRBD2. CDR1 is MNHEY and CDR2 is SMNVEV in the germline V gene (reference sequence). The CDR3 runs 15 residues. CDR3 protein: CASSFLSEGTYEQYF.

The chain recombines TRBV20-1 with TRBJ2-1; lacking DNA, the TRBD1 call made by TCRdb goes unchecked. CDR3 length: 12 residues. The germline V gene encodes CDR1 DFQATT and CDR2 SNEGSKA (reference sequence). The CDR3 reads CSALDRHNEQFF.